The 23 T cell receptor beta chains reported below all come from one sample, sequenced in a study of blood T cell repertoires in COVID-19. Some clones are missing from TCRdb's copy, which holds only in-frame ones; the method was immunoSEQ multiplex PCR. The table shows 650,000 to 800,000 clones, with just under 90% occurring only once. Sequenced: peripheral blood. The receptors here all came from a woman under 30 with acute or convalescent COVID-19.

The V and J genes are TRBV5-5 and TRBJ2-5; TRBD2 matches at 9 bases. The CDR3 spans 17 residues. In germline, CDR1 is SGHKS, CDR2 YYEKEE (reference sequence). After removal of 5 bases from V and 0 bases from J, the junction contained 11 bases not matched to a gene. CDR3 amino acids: CASSLMGLAVYQETQYF. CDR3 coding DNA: TGTGCCAGCAGTCTGATGGGACTAGCTGTATACCAAGAGACCCAGTACTTC. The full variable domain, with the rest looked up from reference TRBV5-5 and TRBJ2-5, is DAGVTQSPTHLIKTRGQQVTLRCSPISGHKSVSWYQQVLGQGPQFIFQYYEKEERGRGNFPDRFSARQFPNYSSELNVNALLLGDSALYLCASSLMGLAVYQETQYFGPGTRLLVL.

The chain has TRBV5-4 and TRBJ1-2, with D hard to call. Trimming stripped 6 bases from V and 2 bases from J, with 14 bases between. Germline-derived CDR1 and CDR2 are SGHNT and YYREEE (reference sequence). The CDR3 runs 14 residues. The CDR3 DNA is TGTGCCAGCACCTCCCCAACCCTAAACTATGGCTACACCTTC. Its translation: CASTSPTLNYGYTF.

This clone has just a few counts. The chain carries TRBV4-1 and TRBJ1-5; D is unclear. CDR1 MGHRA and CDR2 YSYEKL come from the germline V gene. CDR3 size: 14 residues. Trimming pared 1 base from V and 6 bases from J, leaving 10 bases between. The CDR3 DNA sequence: TGCGCCAGCAGCCAAGGGTCTCTCGGTCAGCCCCAGCATTTT. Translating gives CASSQGSLGQPQHF.

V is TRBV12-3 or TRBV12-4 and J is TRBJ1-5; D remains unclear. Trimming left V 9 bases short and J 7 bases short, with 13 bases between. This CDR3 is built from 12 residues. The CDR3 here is CASSTGWQPQHF. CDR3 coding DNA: TGTGCCAGTTCAACCGGGTGGCAGCCCCAGCATTTT.

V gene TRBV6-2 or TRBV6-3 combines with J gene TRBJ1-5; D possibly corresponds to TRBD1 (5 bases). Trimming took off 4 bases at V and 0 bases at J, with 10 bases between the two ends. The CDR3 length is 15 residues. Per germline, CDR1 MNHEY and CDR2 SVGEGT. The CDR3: CASSLTGDSNQPQHF. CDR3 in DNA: TGTGCCAGCAGTTTAACGGGGGATAGCAATCAGCCCCAGCATTTT.

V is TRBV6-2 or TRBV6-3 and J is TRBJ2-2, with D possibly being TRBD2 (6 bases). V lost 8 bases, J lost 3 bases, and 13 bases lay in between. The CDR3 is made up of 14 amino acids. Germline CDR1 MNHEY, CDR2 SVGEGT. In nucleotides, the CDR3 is TGTGCCAGCCGCCCCGGAGGGGACACCGGGGAGCTGTTTTTT. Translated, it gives CASRPGGDTGELFF.

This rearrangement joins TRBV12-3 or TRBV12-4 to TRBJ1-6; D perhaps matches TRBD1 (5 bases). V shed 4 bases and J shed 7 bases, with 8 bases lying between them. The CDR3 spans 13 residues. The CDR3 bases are TGTGCCAGCAGTTCGGACACCAATTCACCCCTCCACTTT. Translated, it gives CASSSDTNSPLHF.

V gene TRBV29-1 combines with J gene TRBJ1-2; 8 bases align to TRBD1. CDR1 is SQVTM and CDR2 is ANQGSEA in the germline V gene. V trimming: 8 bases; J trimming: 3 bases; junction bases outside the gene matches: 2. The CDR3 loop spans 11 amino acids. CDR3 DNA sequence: TGCAGCACGGGACAGGACTATGGCTACACCTTC. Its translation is CSTGQDYGYTF.

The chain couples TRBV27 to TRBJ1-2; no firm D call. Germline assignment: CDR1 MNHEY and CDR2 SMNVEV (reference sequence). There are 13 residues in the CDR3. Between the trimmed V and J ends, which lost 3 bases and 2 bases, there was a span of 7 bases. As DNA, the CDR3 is TGTGCCAGCAGTTTCGGGGTAAACTATGGCTACACCTTC. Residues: CASSFGVNYGYTF.

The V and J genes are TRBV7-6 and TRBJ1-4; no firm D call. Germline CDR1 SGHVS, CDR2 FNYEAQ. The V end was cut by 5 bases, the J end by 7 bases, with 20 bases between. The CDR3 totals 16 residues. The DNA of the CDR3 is TGTGCCAGCAGCAATGAGCGGGGAGGTCAAATTGAAAAACTGTTTTTT. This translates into CASSNERGGQIEKLFF.

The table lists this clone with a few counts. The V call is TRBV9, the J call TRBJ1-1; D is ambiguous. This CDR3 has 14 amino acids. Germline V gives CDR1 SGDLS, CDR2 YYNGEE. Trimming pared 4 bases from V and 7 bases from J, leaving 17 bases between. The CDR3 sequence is CASSLIPDGGEAFF. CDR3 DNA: TGTGCCAGCAGCCTTATTCCAGATGGAGGTGAAGCTTTCTTT. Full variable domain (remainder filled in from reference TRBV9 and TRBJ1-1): DSGVTQTPKHLITATGQRVTLRCSPRSGDLSVYWYQQSLDQGLQFLIQYYNGEERAKGNILERFSAQQFPDLHSELNLSSLELGDSALYFCASSLIPDGGEAFFGQGTRLTVV.

CDR3 protein: CASSEGSYNEQFF. The DNA of the CDR3 is TGTGCCAGCAGCGAGGGCTCCTACAATGAGCAGTTCTTC. V and J are TRBV7-8 and TRBJ2-1; TRBD2 is a possible D gene (5 bases). V gave up 5 bases and J gave up 0 bases, with 5 bases separating them. Germline CDR1 is SGHVS and CDR2 is FQNEAQ. The CDR3 has 13 residues.

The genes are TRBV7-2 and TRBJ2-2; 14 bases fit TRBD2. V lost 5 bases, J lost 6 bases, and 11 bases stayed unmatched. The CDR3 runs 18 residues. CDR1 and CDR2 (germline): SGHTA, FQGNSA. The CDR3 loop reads CASSPRLAGGLFSGELFF. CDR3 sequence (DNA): TGTGCCAGCAGCCCCCGACTAGCGGGGGGGCTTTTCTCCGGGGAGCTGTTTTTT.

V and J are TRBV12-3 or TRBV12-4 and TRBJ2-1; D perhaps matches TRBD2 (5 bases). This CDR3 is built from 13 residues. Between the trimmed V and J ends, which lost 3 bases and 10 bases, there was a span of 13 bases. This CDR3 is CASSFTGYGEQFF. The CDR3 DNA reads TGTGCCAGCAGTTTTACGGGGTATGGGGAGCAGTTCTTC.

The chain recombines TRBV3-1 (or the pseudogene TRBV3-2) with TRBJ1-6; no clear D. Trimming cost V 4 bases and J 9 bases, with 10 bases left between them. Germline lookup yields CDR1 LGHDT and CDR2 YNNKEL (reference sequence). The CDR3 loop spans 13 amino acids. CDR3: CASSPAAASPLHF. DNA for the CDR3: TGTGCCAGCAGCCCCGCGGCGGCTTCACCCCTCCACTTT.

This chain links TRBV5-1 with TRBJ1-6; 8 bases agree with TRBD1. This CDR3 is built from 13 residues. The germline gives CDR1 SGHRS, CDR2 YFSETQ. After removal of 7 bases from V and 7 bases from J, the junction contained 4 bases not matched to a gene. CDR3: CASAGQDNSPLHF. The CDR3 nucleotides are TGCGCCAGCGCGGGACAGGACAATTCACCCCTCCACTTT.

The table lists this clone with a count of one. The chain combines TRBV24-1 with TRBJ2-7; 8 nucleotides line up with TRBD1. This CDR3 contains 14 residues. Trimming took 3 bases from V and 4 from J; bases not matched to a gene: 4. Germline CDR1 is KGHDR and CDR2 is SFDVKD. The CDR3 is CATSDAGGQYEQYF. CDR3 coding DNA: TGTGCCACCAGTGATGCAGGGGGCCAATACGAGCAGTACTTC.

The CDR3 nucleotides read TGTGCCAGCAGCTACCAGGGGGCGCGAGGGAACACCATATATTTT. Residues: CASSYQGARGNTIYF. V and J are TRBV5-6 and TRBJ1-3; 8 bases map to TRBD1. The length of the CDR3 is 15 residues. Looked up from germline, CDR1 is SGHDT and CDR2 is YYEEEE. V gave up 3 bases and J gave up 7 bases; unmatched junction bases: 9.

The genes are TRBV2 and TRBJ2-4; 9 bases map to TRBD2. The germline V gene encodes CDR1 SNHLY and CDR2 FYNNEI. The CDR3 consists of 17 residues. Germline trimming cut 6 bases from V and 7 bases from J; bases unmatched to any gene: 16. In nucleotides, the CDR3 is TGTGCCAGCAGGCCCCCGGCTAGCGGGGTGAGAGGGAACATTCAGTACTTC. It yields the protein CASRPPASGVRGNIQYF. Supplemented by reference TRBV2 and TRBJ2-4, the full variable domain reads EPEVTQTPSHQVTQMGQEVILRCVPISNHLYFYWYRQILGQKVEFLVSFYNNEISEKSEIFDDQFSVERPDGSNFTLKIRSTKLEDSAMYFCASRPPASGVRGNIQYFGAGTRLSVL.

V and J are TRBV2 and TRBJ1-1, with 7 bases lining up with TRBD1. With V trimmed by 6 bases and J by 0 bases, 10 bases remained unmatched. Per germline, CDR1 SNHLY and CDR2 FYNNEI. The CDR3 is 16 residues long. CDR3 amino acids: CASRSTGARMNTEAFF. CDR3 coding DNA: TGTGCCAGCAGATCAACAGGGGCTCGCATGAACACTGAAGCTTTCTTT.

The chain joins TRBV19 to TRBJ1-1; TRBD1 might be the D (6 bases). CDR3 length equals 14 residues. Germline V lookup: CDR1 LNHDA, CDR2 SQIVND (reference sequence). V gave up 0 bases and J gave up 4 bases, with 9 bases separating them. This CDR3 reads CASSIENRVTEAFF. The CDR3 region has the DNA TGTGCCAGTAGTATAGAGAACAGGGTCACTGAAGCTTTCTTT.

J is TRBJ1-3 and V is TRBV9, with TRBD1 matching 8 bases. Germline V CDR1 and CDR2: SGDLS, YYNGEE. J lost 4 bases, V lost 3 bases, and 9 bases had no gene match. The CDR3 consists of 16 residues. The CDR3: CASSAQRWDRGNTIYF. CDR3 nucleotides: TGTGCCAGCAGCGCACAAAGGTGGGACAGGGGAAACACCATATATTTT. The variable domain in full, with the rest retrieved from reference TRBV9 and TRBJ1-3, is DSGVTQTPKHLITATGQRVTLRCSPRSGDLSVYWYQQSLDQGLQFLIQYYNGEERAKGNILERFSAQQFPDLHSELNLSSLELGDSALYFCASSAQRWDRGNTIYFGEGSWLTVV.

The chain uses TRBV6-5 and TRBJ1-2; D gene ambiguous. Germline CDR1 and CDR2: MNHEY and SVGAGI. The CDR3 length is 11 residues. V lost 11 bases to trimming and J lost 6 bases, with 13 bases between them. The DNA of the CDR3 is TGTGCCCGACTCGGGGAGGATGGCTACACCTTC. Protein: CARLGEDGYTF.